Each of the 12 T cell receptor beta chains below was sequenced from the same sample in a study of cytomegalovirus exposure and HLA in healthy donors. The study ran its PCR with 60 Vbeta and 13 Jbeta primers. The method was immunoSEQ multiplex PCR; TCRdb's version includes in-frame clones alone and lacks a portion of them. This listing includes tens of thousands of clones. Sequencing was done on a sample of PBMCs. These TCRs come from a male donor in good health and CMV-seronegative.

This sequence joins TRBV4-3 and TRBJ2-1; tentative D call: TRBD2 (6 bases). V was clipped by 4 bases and J by 0 bases, with 10 bases between them. This CDR3 spans 15 amino acids. CDR1 LGHNA and CDR2 YSLEER come from the germline V gene. The CDR3 nucleotides are TGCGCCAGCAGCCCCAAGCGGGTCTCCTACAATGAGCAGTTCTTC. Residues: CASSPKRVSYNEQFF.

The rearrangement joins TRBV4-1 to TRBJ2-2; no clear D. V was pared by 4 bases and J by 5 bases, with 8 bases between. Germline-derived CDR1 and CDR2 are MGHRA and YSYEKL. The CDR3 runs 13 residues. Written as DNA, the CDR3 is TGCGCCAGCAGCCCCACATATACCGGGGAGCTGTTTTTT. Encoded protein: CASSPTYTGELFF.

The chain's CDR3 is CASSLFGAGESRDYGYTF. The CDR3 nucleotides read TGTGCCAGCAGCTTGTTTGGGGCAGGGGAATCTCGGGACTATGGCTACACCTTC. The rearrangement uses TRBV5-6 and TRBJ1-2; TRBD1 is a possible D gene (6 bases). The germline gives CDR1 SGHDT, CDR2 YYEEEE. Trimming shortened V by 1 base and J by 3 bases, and 22 bases separated the two germline ends. CDR3 length: 18 residues.

The rearrangement links TRBV28 to TRBJ2-7; a weak D match, TRBD2 (6 bases). The CDR3 is 17 amino acids. The germline CDR1 and CDR2 sequences are MDHEN and SYDVKM. Trimming shortened V by 5 bases and J by 5 bases, and 25 bases separated the two germline ends. Written as DNA, the CDR3 is TGTGCCAGCAGTCCCATAGGTAGACTAGAGGGAGGAGACGAGCAGTACTTC. It specifies CASSPIGRLEGGDEQYF.

This chain connects TRBV30 to TRBJ2-1, with 8 positions matching TRBD2. This CDR3 has 15 amino acids. The germline V gene encodes CDR1 GTSNPN and CDR2 SVGIG (reference sequence). The V and J ends lost 4 bases and 5 bases, in that order; junction bases with no gene match: 10. This CDR3 reads CAWNTWSGGDNEQFF. Here the CDR3 DNA reads TGTGCCTGGAACACCTGGAGCGGGGGAGACAATGAGCAGTTCTTC. Looking up the rest from reference TRBV30 and TRBJ2-1 gives the full variable domain: SQTIHQWPATLVQPVGSPLSLECTVEGTSNPNLYWYRQAAGRGLQLLFYSVGIGQISSEVPQNLSASRPQDRQFILSSKKLLLSDSGFYLCAWNTWSGGDNEQFFGPGTRLTVL.

V gene TRBV5-5 combines with J gene TRBJ1-5, with 9 bases matching TRBD1. Trimming cost V 1 base and J 7 bases; bases outside gene matches: 6. Germline V gene data show CDR1 as SGHKS and CDR2 as YYEKEE (reference sequence). The CDR3 runs 15 residues. The DNA of the CDR3 is TGTGCCAGCAGCTTGTTGGACAGGGGAGGCCAGCCCCAGCATTTT. Residues: CASSLLDRGGQPQHF.

The chain uses TRBV11-3 and TRBJ2-5; D remains ambiguous. V was trimmed by 5 bases and J by 0 bases, leaving 7 bases between them. The CDR3 contains 13 residues. Germline assignment: CDR1 SGHNT and CDR2 YENEEA. This chain's CDR3 is CASSRSYQETQYF. The CDR3, as DNA: TGTGCCAGCAGCCGGTCCTACCAAGAGACCCAGTACTTC.

This chain uses TRBV25-1 with TRBJ1-2; D is perhaps TRBD1 (6 bases). Trimming took 5 bases from V and 6 from J, leaving 13 bases between them. Germline values: CDR1 MGHDK, CDR2 SYGVNS. This CDR3 is 13 amino acids long. The CDR3 loop reads CASSSAGVHGYTF. As DNA, the CDR3 is TGTGCCAGCAGTAGTGCAGGGGTGCATGGCTACACCTTC.

The chain combines TRBV7-8 with TRBJ2-5; TRBD1 matches at 7 bases. The last part of the DNA fits TRBJ2-7 better; the J call may be wrong. The CDR3 totals 16 residues. Germline CDR1 reads SGHVS; CDR2 reads FQNEAQ. The CDR3 DNA follows: TGTGCCAGCAGCTTACCCACGAGGGGGCTCAACCACGAGCAGTACTTC. Translation gives CASSLPTRGLNHEQYF.

The chain has TRBV29-1 and TRBJ1-2; 7 positions agree with TRBD1. The CDR3 length is 14 residues. The germline V gene has CDR1 SQVTM and CDR2 ANQGSEA. J lost 5 bases, V lost 6 bases, and 12 bases had no gene match. CDR3 protein: CSVAEDRAGYGYTF. CDR3 DNA sequence: TGCAGCGTGGCTGAAGACAGGGCTGGGTATGGCTACACCTTC.

CDR3 bases: TGTGCCAGCAGCCAAGATAGGACAGGGGGTGGCCAAGAGACCCAGTACTTC. Its protein product is CASSQDRTGGGQETQYF. The rearrangement links TRBV4-2 to TRBJ2-5; TRBD1 matches at 10 bases. Germline V CDR1 and CDR2: LGHNA, YNFKEQ. V shed 0 bases and J 1 base; nucleotides not matched to a gene: 5. This CDR3 spans 17 amino acids.

The genes are TRBV9 and TRBJ2-1; 7 bases line up with TRBD2. The V gene's germline CDR1 is SGDLS and CDR2 YYNGEE. The CDR3 extends over 15 amino acids. V gave up 4 bases and J gave up 7 bases; unmatched junction bases: 11. This CDR3 reads CASSPHGGGGNEQFF. CDR3 in DNA: TGTGCCAGCAGCCCGCATGGTGGCGGGGGAAATGAGCAGTTCTTC.